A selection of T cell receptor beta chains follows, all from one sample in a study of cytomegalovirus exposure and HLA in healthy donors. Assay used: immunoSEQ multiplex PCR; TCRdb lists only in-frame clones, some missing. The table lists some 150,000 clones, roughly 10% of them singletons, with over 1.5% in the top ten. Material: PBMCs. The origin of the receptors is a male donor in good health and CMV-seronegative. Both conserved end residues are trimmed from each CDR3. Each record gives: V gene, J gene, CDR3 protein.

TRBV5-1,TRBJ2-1,ASSSRGSSTNEQF
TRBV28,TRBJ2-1,ASSSTGLGMNEQF
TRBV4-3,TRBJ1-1,ASSPGRGWTEAF
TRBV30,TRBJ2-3,AWRDRGTDTQY
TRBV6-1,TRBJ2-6,ASSDGGTGANVLT
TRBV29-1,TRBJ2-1,SVARDSSSYNEQF
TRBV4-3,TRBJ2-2,ASSQDRFSRSSGRGSGELF
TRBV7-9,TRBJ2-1,ASSPRDLLYNEQF
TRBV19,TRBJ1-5,ASSTSRGVGNNQPQH
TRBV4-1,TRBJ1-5,ASSQGGGTRNQPQH
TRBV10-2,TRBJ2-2,ATTLAGPGGELF
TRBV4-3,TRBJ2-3,ASSQGTGRTDTQY
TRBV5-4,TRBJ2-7,ASSRQKVSYEQY
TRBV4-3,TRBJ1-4,ASSQGRGTGDEKLF
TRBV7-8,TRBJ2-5,ASSPPSGRAWARETQY
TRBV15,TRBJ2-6,ATSRGRPGSGANVLT
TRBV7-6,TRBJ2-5,ASSPSPRTGRGETQY
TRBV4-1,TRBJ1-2,ASSHPYSGATPHGYT
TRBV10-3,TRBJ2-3,AITPGGGTDTQY
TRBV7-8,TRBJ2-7,ASSEGQGISYEQY
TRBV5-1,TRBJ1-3,ASSSTVLFSGNTIY
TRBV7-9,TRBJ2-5,ASSFAAGASETQY
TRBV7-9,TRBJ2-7,ASSLGRQGASEQY
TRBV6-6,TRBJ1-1,ASSYDVTPGDTEAF
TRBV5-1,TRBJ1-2,ASSIDRAAGYT
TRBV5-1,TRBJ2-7,ASSLLGRQSSYEQY
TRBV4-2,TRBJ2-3,ASSQASLGGRGADTQY
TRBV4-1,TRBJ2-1,ASSLRLAGGPHNEQF
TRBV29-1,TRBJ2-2,SVSGGGDTGELF
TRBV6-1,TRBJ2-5,TTSVGLAGEETQY
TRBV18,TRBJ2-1,ASSPGDRGSSYNEQF
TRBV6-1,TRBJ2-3,ASIGSHSDTQY
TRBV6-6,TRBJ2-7,ASSSLTGYEQY
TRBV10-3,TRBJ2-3,AIRRLAGRTDTQY
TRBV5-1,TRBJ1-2,ASSSRVGEGGYT
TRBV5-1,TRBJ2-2,ASMRGNSGELF
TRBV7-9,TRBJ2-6,ASPGRAGIPGANVLT
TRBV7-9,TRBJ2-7,ASSAPGSYYEQY
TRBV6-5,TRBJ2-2,ASSYRAGINTGELF
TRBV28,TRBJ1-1,ASSFPGNTEAF
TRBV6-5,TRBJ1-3,ASSQQGFGNTIY
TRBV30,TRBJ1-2,AWTRSGTALLNYGYT
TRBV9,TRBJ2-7,ASSVSGSLEIMGEQY
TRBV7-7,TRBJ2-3,ASSAFYGDTQY
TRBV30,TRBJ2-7,AWTFGGGAEQS
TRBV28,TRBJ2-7,ASSSSPTSGSYEQY
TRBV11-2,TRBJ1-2,ASSRGTGPGGYT